Presented here are 11 T cell receptor beta chains from one specimen sequenced in a study of blood T cell repertoires in COVID-19. Generated by immunoSEQ multiplex PCR, the TCRdb table keeps only in-frame clones and is missing some. The sample includes roughly 100,000 clones, around 66% seen only once; the top ten take 5% to 6.5%. Material for sequencing was peripheral blood. These receptors all come from a man aged 80 or over with acute or convalescent COVID-19.

The J gene is TRBJ1-6, the V gene TRBV6-5, with D tentatively TRBD1 (6 bases). The CDR3 is made up of 13 amino acids. Trimming left V 6 bases short and J 9 bases short, with 12 bases between. In germline, CDR1 is MNHEY, CDR2 SVGAGI. The CDR3 reads CASRAQGISPLHF. For the CDR3, the DNA is TGTGCCAGCAGGGCACAGGGAATTTCACCCCTCCACTTT.

The chain is built from TRBV30 and TRBJ2-7; TRBD2 might be the D (5 bases). CDR1 and CDR2 from the germline V gene are GTSNPN and SVGIG (reference sequence). CDR3 size: 12 residues. V dropped 1 base and J dropped 5 bases, with 9 bases sitting between them. CDR3 loop: CAWSDLSDEQYF. CDR3 nucleotides: TGTGCCTGGAGTGACCTTAGCGACGAGCAGTACTTC.

The V and J genes are TRBV28 and TRBJ1-6, with D unclear. The CDR3 length is 14 residues. The V gene lost 6 bases and the J gene lost 0 bases, with 6 bases spanning the gap. Germline V lookup: CDR1 MDHEN, CDR2 SYDVKM. CDR3 protein: CASSLSSYNSPLHF. CDR3 nucleotides: TGTGCCAGCAGCCTCAGCTCCTATAATTCACCCCTCCACTTT. The whole variable domain, remainder taken from reference TRBV28 and TRBJ1-6, is DVKVTQSSRYLVKRTGEKVFLECVQDMDHENMFWYRQDPGLGLRLIYFSYDVKMKEKGDIPEGYSVSREKKERFSLILESASTNQTSMYLCASSLSSYNSPLHFGNGTRLTVT.

The chain has TRBV13 and TRBJ2-3; D is perhaps TRBD2 (7 bases). CDR3 length: 15 residues. V was pared by 3 bases and J by 4 bases, with 14 bases between. Germline CDR1 is PRHDT and CDR2 is FYEKMQ (reference sequence). The CDR3 protein is CASSFGGAEPDTQYF. As DNA, the CDR3 is TGTGCCAGCAGCTTTGGGGGGGCGGAGCCAGATACGCAGTATTTT.

The CDR3 reads CASKPSGRADEQFF. For the CDR3, the DNA is TGTGCCAGTAAGCCGAGCGGGAGGGCCGATGAGCAGTTCTTC. The chain recombines TRBV19 with TRBJ2-1, with 10 bases that match TRBD2. CDR1 is LNHDA and CDR2 is SQIVND in the germline V gene (reference sequence). CDR3 size: 14 residues. The V gene end was trimmed by 7 bases and the J gene end by 8 bases; junction bases not matched to a gene: 8.

This chain connects TRBV10-3 to TRBJ2-1, with 7 bases lining up with TRBD2. J was trimmed by 8 bases and V by 10 bases; bases with no gene match: 11. Per germline, CDR1 ENHRY and CDR2 SYGVKD. The CDR3 sequence is 13 residues long. Here the CDR3 reads CATLGGDGYEQFF. The CDR3 region has the DNA TGTGCCACCCTGGGGGGGGACGGGTATGAGCAGTTCTTC.

The chain joins TRBV19 to TRBJ1-1; perhaps TRBD1 as D (5 bases). V lost 6 bases to trimming and J lost 4 bases, with 15 bases between them. The CDR3 has 14 amino acids. Germline V gene data show CDR1 as LNHDA and CDR2 as SQIVND (reference sequence). The CDR3 loop is CASRPGREVTEAFF. CDR3 nucleotides: TGTGCCAGTAGACCAGGGAGGGAAGTCACTGAAGCTTTCTTT.

The chain uses TRBV19 and TRBJ2-3; a possible D gene is TRBD2 (5 bases). V was cut by 7 bases and J by 2 bases, with 13 bases left in between. The CDR3 spans 14 residues. Germline CDR1 is LNHDA and CDR2 is SQIVND (reference sequence). CDR3 DNA: TGTGCCAGTAAAACGGACTCTTCCACAGATACGCAGTATTTT. Protein: CASKTDSSTDTQYF.

The chain carries TRBV7-2 and TRBJ2-7; TRBD2 agrees at 13 bases. The CDR3 runs 17 residues. V was pared by 1 base and J by 2 bases, with 5 bases of the junction left unmatched. The germline CDR1 and CDR2 sequences are SGHTA and FQGNSA. The CDR3 DNA reads as TGTGCCAGCAGCTTAGTGCAAACTAGCGGGAGGGCCTACGAGCAGTACTTC. It yields the protein CASSLVQTSGRAYEQYF.

There are many counts of this clone. The rearrangement links TRBV5-8 to TRBJ2-4, with D tentatively TRBD2 (6 bases). The CDR3 sequence is 14 residues long. V was shortened by 3 bases and J by 6 bases, with 13 bases between the two germline ends. Germline CDR1 SGHTS, CDR2 YDEGEE. CDR3 coding DNA: TGTGCCAGCAGCTCCGAGCCGGGACTAAACATTCAGTACTTC. Protein product: CASSSEPGLNIQYF.

This chain links TRBV5-1 with TRBJ1-4; TRBD1 might be the D (5 bases). From germline, CDR1 is SGHRS and CDR2 YFSETQ. Deletions cut 2 bases from V and 4 bases from J, with 9 bases between. The CDR3 runs to 14 residues. CDR3 region: CASSFQGGNEKLFF. The CDR3 region has the DNA TGCGCCAGCAGCTTCCAGGGCGGTAATGAAAAACTGTTTTTT.